Sequencing of this T cell receptor (beta chain) was carried out in a study of CD8+ T cells in alopecia areata. Sequencing templates came from extracted RNA that was reverse transcribed into cDNA. The repertoire was sequenced with immunoSEQ multiplex PCR; TCRdb's copy has only in-frame clones and lacks some. The profile shows roughly 190,000 clones, roughly 70% of them singletons. General study findings and limits: Lesional scalp exceeded normal scalp in clonality, especially in alopecia totalis/universalis.

For this clone: Its antigen is not identified.

Specified treatment: oral pan-JAK inhibitor, 5-10 mg twice daily. The V gene end was trimmed by 6 bases and the J gene end by 4 bases; junction bases not matched to a gene: 12. The length of the CDR3 is 17 residues. The germline V gene has CDR1 SNHLY and CDR2 FYNNEI. This TCR came from a human donor with alopecia areata. The material sequenced was CD4+ T cells sorted from blood, taken around week 49, from a patient treated with tofacitinib. V usage is TRBV2 and J usage is TRBJ2-5; TRBD2 matches at 12 bases. The CDR3 sequence is CASSPSGGAIWGETQYF. The CDR3 bases are TGTGCCAGCAGCCCTAGCGGGGGGGCGATATGGGGAGAGACCCAGTACTTC.